One and the same sample provided the 18 T cell receptor beta chains below, sequenced in a study of shared clonotypes between healthy human individuals (dated by TCRdb to 2018 to 2021). The library was obtained by the immunoSEQ multiplex PCR assay. TCRdb stores this immuneACCESS table with in-frame sequences only. Part of the clones is absent; in the studies checked, under half of the shortfall reflects unresolved V genes, and no reason is known for the rest. The sample has 400,000 or so clones on record, roughly 96% of them singletons. In total, the top ten clones hold 0.32% of the sample. The sample consisted of memory CD8+ T cells sorted from blood. Read against the paper, the sample's cell subset or site label means: CD45RO+ cells pooled with CCR7-negative TemRA cells. Source of these receptors: a man in his thirties or forties in good health.

About this clone: The sample contains more than one DNA sequence encoding this CDR3. V gene TRBV28 combines with J gene TRBJ2-7, with 9 bases matching TRBD1. Germline assignment: CDR1 MDHEN and CDR2 SYDVKM. The CDR3 is made up of 14 amino acids. V shed 5 bases and J 3 bases; nucleotides not matched to a gene: 5. CDR3 DNA: TGTGCCAGCAGTCTCCGACAGGGGGGCTACGAGCAGTACTTC. It yields the protein CASSLRQGGYEQYF.

The chain recombines TRBV19 with TRBJ2-1, with D tentatively TRBD1 (7 bases). V shed 1 base and J shed 8 bases, with 12 bases lying between them. The CDR3 runs 14 residues. From germline, CDR1 is LNHDA and CDR2 SQIVND (reference sequence). The CDR3 loop reads CASSIGTGEDEQFF. The CDR3 bases are TGTGCCAGTAGTATAGGTACAGGGGAGGATGAGCAGTTCTTC. Combining the CDR3 with reference TRBV19 and TRBJ2-1 gives the whole variable domain DGGITQSPKYLFRKEGQNVTLSCEQNLNHDAMYWYRQDPGQGLRLIYYSQIVNDFQKGDIAEGYSVSREKKESFPLTVTSAQKNPTAFYLCASSIGTGEDEQFFGPGTRLTVL.

The chain joins TRBV4-2 to TRBJ2-7; 9 bases fit TRBD2. The V segment lost 3 bases and the J segment 6 bases; nucleotides outside the gene matches: 9. Germline values: CDR1 LGHNA, CDR2 YNFKEQ. The CDR3 contains 15 residues. The CDR3 DNA follows: TGTGCCAGCAGCCAGGCGGGACTAGCTGTTGGCGAGCAGTACTTC. Translated: CASSQAGLAVGEQYF.

The chain carries TRBV27 and TRBJ2-7; tentative D call: TRBD2 (5 bases). Trimming left V 3 bases short and J 8 bases short, with 8 bases between. Germline V lookup: CDR1 MNHEY, CDR2 SMNVEV (reference sequence). This CDR3 has 11 amino acids. In nucleotides, the CDR3 is TGTGCCAGCAGTTTGGGAGTGAAGCAGTACTTC. Amino acid sequence: CASSLGVKQYF.

The V and J genes are TRBV6-5 and TRBJ2-7; 10 bases match TRBD2. This CDR3 comprises 16 residues. V lost 2 bases, J lost 7 bases, and 11 bases stayed unmatched. CDR1 is MNHEY, CDR2 SVGAGI, per germline. CDR3 amino acids: CASSYDRLAGVGEQYF. In DNA form, the CDR3 reads TGTGCCAGCAGTTACGATCGGCTAGCGGGAGTTGGTGAGCAGTACTTC.

The V call is TRBV28, the J call TRBJ1-2; unclear D gene. This CDR3 has 14 residues. Germline values: CDR1 MDHEN, CDR2 SYDVKM. V shed 6 bases and J shed 2 bases, with 13 bases lying between them. For the CDR3, the DNA is TGTGCCAGCAGCCTTCCGGCCAGAAACTATGGCTACACCTTC. It specifies CASSLPARNYGYTF.

J is TRBJ2-7 and V is TRBV6-5; TRBD1 might be the D (7 bases). The V gene's germline CDR1 is MNHEY and CDR2 SVGAGI. The length of the CDR3 is 16 residues. The V and J ends lost 4 bases and 4 bases respectively, with 20 bases between them. CDR3 nucleotide sequence: TGTGCCAGCAGTTCGCCCGAACAGACAGGGAGGTACGAGCAGTACTTC. This codes for CASSSPEQTGRYEQYF.

The chain is built from TRBV6-5 and TRBJ2-1, with 9 bases matching TRBD1. This CDR3 contains 13 residues. Germline assignment: CDR1 MNHEY and CDR2 SVGAGI. V was clipped by 5 bases and J by 12 bases; unmatched bases: 8. The CDR3: CASSLPGGQGQFF. CDR3 sequence (DNA): TGTGCCAGCAGTCTACCGGGGGGACAGGGGCAGTTCTTC.

The chain couples TRBV28 to TRBJ2-4, with TRBD1 identical over 8 bases. The V gene's germline CDR1 is MDHEN and CDR2 SYDVKM. This CDR3 is built from 15 residues. J was trimmed by 4 bases and V by 4 bases; bases with no gene match: 6. In DNA, the CDR3 is TGTGCCAGCAGTTCACCGGGACAGGAGAAAAACATTCAGTACTTC. This translates into CASSSPGQEKNIQYF.

The V call is TRBV27, the J call TRBJ1-3; 8 nucleotides align to TRBD1. The CDR3 has 14 residues. From germline, CDR1 is MNHEY and CDR2 SMNVEV (reference sequence). V lost 5 bases, J lost 4 bases, and 4 bases stayed unmatched. CDR3 DNA sequence: TGTGCCAGCAGTACCACAGGGGGAGGAAACACCATATATTTT. Translating it yields CASSTTGGGNTIYF.

This clone was detected once. The genes are TRBV7-9 and TRBJ2-7; perhaps TRBD1 as D (6 bases). The CDR3 spans 15 residues. Trimming pared 7 bases from V and 0 bases from J, leaving 16 bases between. Per the germline V gene, CDR1 is SEHNR and CDR2 is FQNEAQ (reference sequence). CDR3 bases: TGTGCCAGCAAACCCATCCGGGACAACTCCTACGAGCAGTACTTC. Translating it yields CASKPIRDNSYEQYF.

The rearrangement links TRBV29-1 to TRBJ2-3; 7 nucleotides match TRBD2. V shed 4 bases, J shed 0 bases, and the junction held 10 bases outside the gene matches. This CDR3 is built from 16 residues. CDR1 and CDR2 from the germline V gene are SQVTM and ANQGSEA. CDR3 region: CSVAPRLAASTDTQYF. The CDR3 coding sequence is TGCAGCGTTGCGCCCCGGCTAGCGGCTAGCACAGATACGCAGTATTTT.

The chain uses TRBV7-9 and TRBJ1-5; D is undetermined. Trimming pared 4 bases from V and 6 bases from J, leaving 7 bases between. This CDR3 spans 12 amino acids. The germline CDR1 and CDR2 sequences are SEHNR and FQNEAQ (reference sequence). The chain's CDR3 is CASSSGGQPQHF. The CDR3 DNA follows: TGTGCCAGCAGCTCGGGAGGTCAGCCCCAGCATTTT. The whole variable domain, filled in from reference TRBV7-9 and TRBJ1-5, reads DTGVSQNPRHKITKRGQNVTFRCDPISEHNRLYWYRQTLGQGPEFLTYFQNEAQLEKSRLLSDRFSAERPKGSFSTLEIQRTEQGDSAMYLCASSSGGQPQHFGDGTRLSIL.

This chain links TRBV6-5 with TRBJ1-4; D is ambiguous. This CDR3 is built from 15 residues. The V end was cut by 2 bases, the J end by 0 bases, with 7 bases between. Per the germline V gene, CDR1 is MNHEY and CDR2 is SVGAGI. The CDR3 region is CASSYLSATNEKLFF. The CDR3 DNA reads as TGTGCCAGCAGTTACCTCAGTGCAACTAATGAAAAACTGTTTTTT.

V and J are TRBV2 and TRBJ1-1, with D possibly being TRBD1 (5 bases). The V gene's germline CDR1 is SNHLY and CDR2 FYNNEI. Deletions cut 6 bases from V and 3 bases from J, with 8 bases between. This CDR3 is 12 amino acids long. CDR3 in amino acids: CASSRADTEAFF. CDR3 coding DNA: TGTGCCAGCAGCAGGGCAGACACTGAAGCTTTCTTT.

Only one count was recorded for this clone. The same CDR3 can be traced to other DNA sequences in this sample. The chain links TRBV27 to TRBJ1-2; D call uncertain. Germline V gene lookup returns CDR1 MNHEY and CDR2 SMNVEV (reference sequence). Trimming took 5 bases from V and 2 from J, leaving 9 bases between them. CDR3 length: 13 amino acids. In DNA, the CDR3 is TGTGCCAGCAGTCTCGGGCACAACTATGGCTACACCTTC. Its translation: CASSLGHNYGYTF.

The chain combines TRBV30 with TRBJ2-5; 8 bases fit TRBD2. Germline lookup yields CDR1 GTSNPN and CDR2 SVGIG (reference sequence). V lost 3 bases and J lost 5; bases outside the gene matches: 5. This CDR3 has 13 residues. This chain's CDR3 is CAWRAGVGETQYF. CDR3 sequence (DNA): TGTGCCTGGAGAGCGGGAGTCGGGGAGACCCAGTACTTC.

V gene TRBV19 combines with J gene TRBJ2-5, with 12 bases fitting TRBD2. The CDR3 spans 16 residues. In germline, CDR1 is LNHDA, CDR2 SQIVND (reference sequence). V lost 5 bases to trimming and J lost 4 bases; unmatched junction nucleotides: 8. The CDR3 DNA reads TGTGCCAGTAGTCGTCTAGCGGGAGGGTCGAGAGAGACCCAGTACTTC. Translating it yields CASSRLAGGSRETQYF.